The present entry profiles one T cell receptor (beta chain) with its context. The target antigen is unknown. TCRdb redid the calling of the 5' RACE reads with MiXCR, one entry per CDR3 protein. The sample contains a few hundred thousand distinct CDR3 sequences, around 3.9% of which appear only once. Trimming left V 6 bases short and J 2 bases short, with 14 bases between. This CDR3 is 13 amino acids long. Germline V lookup: CDR1 SQVTM, CDR2 ANQGSEA. This sample is part of a study of T cells after yellow fever vaccination. For the study at large: The fractions with low cell numbers were processed using SMART-Seq v4 Ultra Low Input. Overall study results and limits: Overlap between CD4 and CD8 compartments was detected for a small share of clonotypes. Re-detected after boosting: most primary clones, around 96% of CD4 and over 80% of CD8.

The sample here was PBMCs, taken 5 days after the yellow fever booster vaccination. The clonotype was recovered from a man aged 18 to 29 who received the YFV17D yellow fever vaccine. This chain uses TRBV29-1 with TRBJ2-7, with TRBD2 as a possible D gene (7 bases). CDR3 protein: CSVGGRVTYEQYF. The CDR3 nucleotides are TGCAGCGTCGGGGGGCGGGTTACCTACGAGCAGTACTTC.